Listed below are T cell receptor beta chains from one sample, sequenced in a study of monozygotic twins with inflammatory bowel disease. TCRdb re-analyzed the 5' RACE reads; it lists each CDR3 protein once, without DNA. The specimen's table records roughly 200,000 distinct CDR3 sequences. Sample: blood. The receptors derive from a human donor with ulcerative colitis or Crohn's disease, or a healthy co-twin of an affected twin (not recorded which). Each CDR3 is given with its conserved first and last residue. Each record gives: V gene, J gene, CDR3 protein.

TRBV4-2	TRBJ2-1	CASSRTGGTSGGLSPYNEQFF
TRBV6-1	TRBJ2-1	CASSRPNLSYNEQFF
TRBV6-4	TRBJ2-2	CASRPWLASGELFF
TRBV29-1	TRBJ2-1	CSVRPSRSSYNEQFF
TRBV7-9	TRBJ1-2	CASSQDHRGGYGYTF
TRBV11-2	TRBJ2-1	CASSLAYNNEQFF
TRBV20-1	TRBJ2-7	CSANRDRVHEQYF
TRBV3-1	TRBJ2-5	CASSRLAGSGETQYF
TRBV5-1	TRBJ2-4	CASSRDSTFAKNIQYF
TRBV18	TRBJ1-1	CASSPGQGGNTEAFF
TRBV5-1	TRBJ1-2	CASSLGPDHGAYGYTF
TRBV20-1	TRBJ2-2	CSARVAQGANTGELFF
TRBV12-3/TRBV12-4	TRBJ2-5	CASSLTRSGMETQYF